This TCR beta chain originates from a study of T cells in localized non-small cell lung cancer. Sequenced by immunoSEQ multiplex PCR; TCRdb stores in-frame clones only, minus some. The profile shows 20,000 to 30,000 clones, roughly nine tenths of them singletons. This clone was counted only a few times. Its antigen remains unidentified. Study-wide findings and caveats: Median approximately 61 top-100 tumor clones were shared with paired adjacent lung. In the blood, greater T cell density corresponded to longer overall survival. One tumor region alone was sequenced, and heterogeneity therefore remains possible. Uninvolved adjacent lung showed the highest T cell clonality, exceeding tumor.

This TCR was sampled from a woman between 40 and 69 years old with stage I lung adenocarcinoma. Sequencing was performed on peripheral blood, taken before any cancer treatment.

The CDR3 is CAGSRTGALGNTIYF. Here the CDR3 DNA reads TGTGCCGGATCTAGGACAGGGGCCCTTGGAAACACCATATATTTT. The chain links TRBV30 to TRBJ1-3, with 9 bases aligning to TRBD1. From germline, CDR1 is GTSNPN and CDR2 SVGIG (reference sequence). This CDR3 region has 15 residues. V gave up 8 bases and J gave up 3 bases; unmatched junction bases: 11.